The T cell receptor (beta chain) under discussion was sequenced for a study of OX40 agonist ivuxolimab in advanced cancers. This clone was seen once. Some clones are missing from TCRdb's copy, which holds only in-frame ones; the method was immunoSEQ multiplex PCR. Of roughly 69,000 clones detected, roughly 86% appear once; the ten largest clones hold about 9.1%. CDR3 size: 13 residues. Per germline, CDR1 SGHVS and CDR2 FNYEAQ. V was cut by 5 bases and J by 3 bases, with 10 bases left in between. The specimen comprised CD4+ or CD8+ T cells sorted from blood, sampled in a trial of the OX40 agonist ivuxolimab. The rearrangement links TRBV7-6 to TRBJ1-2; D is uncertain. The receptor was derived from an adult with an advanced solid tumor such as melanoma, head and neck, liver or kidney cancer. DNA of the CDR3: TGTGCCAGCAGCGGTCGCCGGGACTATGGCTACACCTTC. Translating it yields CASSGRRDYGYTF.